A single sample is the source of the 5 T cell receptor beta chains below, sequenced in a study of T cell changes during pregnancy in multiple sclerosis. Profiling relied on immunoSEQ multiplex PCR, and the TCRdb table lists in-frame clones only, not all of them. This table holds around 72,000 clones, roughly 91% found once. The starting material was peripheral blood, obtained in the third trimester of pregnancy. All receptors derive from a female donor in good health, enrolled as a control in a pregnancy study.

The chain links TRBV19 to TRBJ1-4; a weak D match, TRBD1 (6 bases). Trimming pared 4 bases from V and 6 bases from J, leaving 15 bases between. The CDR3 extends over 15 amino acids. Germline CDR1 is LNHDA and CDR2 is SQIVND (reference sequence). In DNA, the CDR3 is TGTGCCAGTAGTAGTAACAGGGCTACCTATGAAAAACTGTTTTTT. Translation gives CASSSNRATYEKLFF.

This chain links TRBV15 with TRBJ2-2; D is unclear. Germline V gives CDR1 LNHNV, CDR2 YYDKDF (reference sequence). This CDR3 spans 17 amino acids. Trimming removed 3 bases at V and 6 bases at J, with 20 bases between. The CDR3 sequence is CATSSPKGYRNSGELFF. The CDR3 region has the DNA TGTGCCACCAGCAGTCCCAAAGGATACAGAAACTCCGGGGAGCTGTTTTTT.

CDR3 residues: CASNTPGGLRLEHF. DNA of the CDR3: TGTGCCAGCAACACCCCCGGGGGACTGAGGTTGGAGCATTTT. This rearrangement joins TRBV28 to TRBJ1-5; possibly TRBD1 for D (5 bases). The CDR3 is 14 residues long. The V end was cut by 7 bases, the J end by 14 bases, with 24 bases between. CDR1 and CDR2 (germline): MDHEN, SYDVKM.

Here the CDR3 reads CASSEERGGLETQYF. The CDR3, as DNA: TGTGCCAGCAGTGAGGAGCGGGGGGGCCTAGAGACCCAGTACTTC. The chain links TRBV2 to TRBJ2-5; 10 bases are shared with TRBD2. Losses at the gene ends were 3 bases for V and 4 bases for J; bases not matched to a gene: 5. Germline V gene lookup returns CDR1 SNHLY and CDR2 FYNNEI. This CDR3 comprises 15 residues.

V usage is TRBV6-6 and J usage is TRBJ2-1; 11 bases fit TRBD2. V gave up 5 bases and J gave up 9 bases; unmatched junction bases: 6. Germline CDR1 reads MNHNY; CDR2 reads SVGAGI (reference sequence). The CDR3 is 14 amino acids. CDR3 region: CASSPSGRRGEQFF. CDR3 in DNA: TGTGCCAGCAGTCCTAGCGGGAGGAGAGGTGAGCAGTTCTTC.